Listed below are T cell receptor beta chains from one sample, sequenced in a study of T cells in localized non-small cell lung cancer. Repertoires were generated with immunoSEQ multiplex PCR, while TCRdb's copy carries only in-frame clones and drops some. The table records about 6,000 clones, roughly 25% of them present only once. Here the sequenced sample was lung tumor tissue, taken before any cancer treatment. These receptors originate from an older female donor with stage I lung adenocarcinoma. CDR3s include the opening cysteine and the closing phenylalanine or tryptophan. D genes are given only for firm matches. Clone size, where shown, is once, few, many, or a class for clones that have expanded.

V: TRBV18
J: TRBJ1-5
size: few
D: TRBD1
CDR3: CASSPDRVRNQPQHF
DNA: TGTGCCAGCTCACCCGACAGGGTTCGCAATCAGCCCCAGCATTTT

V: TRBV29-1
J: TRBJ1-2
size: -
D: TRBD1
CDR3: CSVGIPTGLYGYTF
DNA: TGCAGCGTCGGAATCCCGACAGGGCTCTATGGCTACACCTTC

V: TRBV11-3
J: TRBJ2-3
size: -
D: -
CDR3: CASSPRGRVSTDTQYF
DNA: TGTGCCAGCAGCCCCCGGGGTCGAGTAAGCACAGATACGCAGTATTTT

V: TRBV6-8
J: TRBJ2-4
size: few
D: -
CDR3: CASSQRTSAKNIQYF
DNA: TGTGCCAGCAGTCAACGGACCTCAGCCAAAAACATTCAGTACTTC

V: TRBV9
J: TRBJ1-4
size: -
D: -
CDR3: CASNRVNEKLFF
DNA: TGTGCCAGCAACAGGGTTAATGAAAAACTGTTTTTT

V: TRBV10-2
J: TRBJ2-7
size: -
D: TRBD1
CDR3: CASTPRTGGYEQYF
DNA: TGCGCCAGCACCCCAAGGACAGGGGGCTACGAGCAGTACTTC

V: TRBV9
J: TRBJ2-5
size: few
D: TRBD2
CDR3: CASSPLGGRETQYF
DNA: TGTGCCAGCAGCCCGTTGGGAGGGCGGGAGACCCAGTACTTC

V: TRBV28
J: TRBJ2-7
size: -
D: TRBD2
CDR3: CASRLSGRAFEQYF
DNA: TGTGCCAGCAGGTTAAGCGGGAGGGCATTTGAGCAGTACTTC

V: TRBV5-1
J: TRBJ2-7
size: -
D: -
CDR3: CASSLRDTPRISDEQYF
DNA: TGCGCCAGCAGCCTCCGGGACACTCCCCGAATTAGTGACGAGCAGTACTTC

V: TRBV12-5
J: TRBJ2-1
size: -
D: TRBD2
CDR3: CASTPAGSNEQFF
DNA: TGTGCCAGCACTCCAGCGGGGAGTAATGAGCAGTTCTTC

V: TRBV16
J: TRBJ1-2
size: -
D: -
CDR3: CASTENREWNYGYTF
DNA: TGTGCCAGCACCGAAAACAGGGAGTGGAACTATGGCTACACCTTC

V: TRBV7-1
J: TRBJ2-7
size: -
D: -
CDR3: CASSPGRMYEQYF
DNA: TGTGCCAGCAGCCCGGGACGAATGTACGAGCAGTACTTC

V: TRBV18
J: TRBJ2-3
size: -
D: TRBD2
CDR3: CASSPGQGTTSGSDTQYF
DNA: TGTGCCAGCTCACCGGGACAGGGAACGACTAGCGGGAGTGATACGCAGTATTTT

V: TRBV28
J: TRBJ2-4
size: -
D: -
CDR3: CASSFSYGGAKNIQYF
DNA: TGTGCCAGCAGTTTTTCATATGGGGGTGCCAAAAACATTCAGTACTTC

V: TRBV6-8
J: TRBJ1-1
size: -
D: -
CDR3: CASSYNPETEAFF
DNA: TGTGCCAGCAGTTATAATCCGGAGACTGAAGCTTTCTTT

V: TRBV9
J: TRBJ2-7
size: few
D: TRBD2
CDR3: CASSPRDQVAGGFYEQYF
DNA: TGTGCCAGCAGCCCTCGAGATCAGGTAGCGGGAGGCTTCTACGAGCAGTACTTC

V: TRBV4-1
J: TRBJ1-5
size: -
D: -
CDR3: CASSLGANQPQHF
DNA: TGCGCCAGCAGCCTTGGGGCTAATCAGCCCCAGCATTTT

V: TRBV7-6
J: TRBJ2-1
size: -
D: TRBD1
CDR3: CASSRQGDNNEQFF
DNA: TGTGCCAGCAGCCGGCAGGGGGACAACAATGAGCAGTTCTTC

V: TRBV9
J: TRBJ1-5
size: -
D: -
CDR3: CASSALPGFNSNQPQHF
DNA: TGTGCCAGCAGCGCCCTACCGGGTTTTAATAGCAATCAGCCCCAGCATTTT

V: TRBV19
J: TRBJ2-1
size: once
D: TRBD2
CDR3: CASSIVPGGGIEQFF
DNA: TGTGCCAGTAGTATAGTGCCGGGAGGGGGGATCGAGCAGTTCTTC

V: TRBV9
J: TRBJ2-1
size: -
D: TRBD1
CDR3: CASSVTPGTGEFF
DNA: TGTGCCAGCAGCGTAACCCCCGGGACAGGGGAGTTCTTC

V: TRBV28
J: TRBJ2-2
size: -
D: -
CDR3: CATNGRGWTGELFF
DNA: TGTGCCACCAACGGCAGGGGCTGGACCGGGGAGCTGTTTTTT

V: TRBV30
J: TRBJ2-5
size: -
D: TRBD2
CDR3: CAWSPSGTGETQYF
DNA: TGTGCCTGGAGTCCCAGCGGGACTGGGGAGACCCAGTACTTC

V: TRBV11-3
J: TRBJ2-5
size: -
D: TRBD1
CDR3: CASSLVTGGQTQYF
DNA: TGTGCCAGCAGCTTGGTCACAGGGGGCCAGACCCAGTACTTC

V: TRBV15
J: TRBJ1-1
size: few
D: -
CDR3: CATSRRGDTQKGEAFF
DNA: TGTGCCACCAGCAGAAGGGGGGACACCCAAAAGGGTGAAGCTTTCTTT

V: TRBV19
J: TRBJ2-2
size: -
D: -
CDR3: CASSIGPPGELFF
DNA: TGTGCCAGTAGTATTGGGCCCCCCGGGGAGCTGTTTTTT

V: TRBV6-8
J: TRBJ2-2
size: -
D: -
CDR3: CAIRRQMNTGELFF
DNA: TGTGCCATCCGACGACAGATGAACACCGGGGAGCTGTTTTTT

V: TRBV19
J: TRBJ2-7
size: -
D: TRBD2
CDR3: CASSTGLEGRGEQYF
DNA: TGTGCCAGTAGTACAGGACTAGAGGGCCGGGGAGAGCAGTACTTC

V: TRBV9
J: TRBJ2-7
size: few
D: -
CDR3: CASSLVWAGVHEQYF
DNA: TGTGCCAGCAGCTTAGTTTGGGCAGGGGTACACGAGCAGTACTTC

V: TRBV15
J: TRBJ2-7
size: -
D: TRBD1
CDR3: CATSNPTGAYEQYF
DNA: TGTGCCACCAGCAACCCGACAGGGGCGTACGAGCAGTACTTC

V: TRBV28
J: TRBJ2-7
size: -
D: TRBD1
CDR3: CASSPGGPSSYEQYF
DNA: TGTGCCAGCAGCCCAGGGGGCCCTAGCTCCTACGAGCAGTACTTC

V: TRBV6-8
J: TRBJ1-2
size: -
D: TRBD1
CDR3: CASSYHTGGDGYTF
DNA: TGTGCCAGCAGTTATCACACAGGGGGGGACGGCTACACCTTC

V: TRBV23-1
J: TRBJ2-1
size: many
D: -
CDR3: CASSQAIDGSYYNEQFF
DNA: TGCGCCAGCAGCCAAGCAATCGACGGGAGTTACTACAATGAGCAGTTCTTC

V: TRBV6-8
J: TRBJ2-3
size: -
D: TRBD1
CDR3: CASSYGGQGPDTQYF
DNA: TGTGCCAGCAGTTACGGGGGACAGGGGCCAGATACGCAGTATTTT

V: TRBV6-8
J: TRBJ2-3
size: -
D: TRBD1
CDR3: CAINPGQGNTDTQYF
DNA: TGTGCCATCAACCCGGGACAGGGTAACACAGATACGCAGTATTTT

V: TRBV11-3
J: TRBJ2-4
size: few
D: -
CDR3: CASSLFMLGGNIQYF
DNA: TGTGCCAGCAGCTTATTTATGTTGGGGGGAAACATTCAGTACTTC

V: TRBV23-1
J: TRBJ1-4
size: -
D: -
CDR3: CASSQEGVSSNEKLFF
DNA: TGCGCCAGCAGCCAAGAAGGAGTTTCTTCTAATGAAAAACTGTTTTTT

V: TRBV11-3
J: TRBJ1-1
size: few
D: -
CDR3: CASSLIPPGGTGRDTEAFF
DNA: TGTGCCAGCAGCTTAATACCTCCGGGGGGCACGGGACGGGACACTGAAGCTTTCTTT

V: TRBV11-3
J: TRBJ1-5
size: few
D: -
CDR3: CASSTRDGNQPQHF
DNA: TGTGCCAGCAGTACACGCGACGGCAATCAGCCCCAGCATTTT

V: TRBV19
J: TRBJ2-1
size: -
D: -
CDR3: CASSIVGNEQFF
DNA: TGTGCCAGTAGTATTGTGGGCAATGAGCAGTTCTTC

V: TRBV5-1
J: TRBJ2-2
size: -
D: TRBD1
CDR3: CASSFGQANTGELFF
DNA: TGCGCCAGCAGCTTCGGACAGGCGAACACCGGGGAGCTGTTTTTT

V: TRBV14
J: TRBJ2-5
size: -
D: -
CDR3: CASSQDRWLAETQYF
DNA: TGTGCCAGCAGCCAAGATCGGTGGCTAGCAGAGACCCAGTACTTC

V: TRBV9
J: TRBJ1-1
size: few
D: TRBD1
CDR3: CASSADRGRTEAFF
DNA: TGTGCCAGCAGCGCGGACAGGGGACGAACTGAAGCTTTCTTT

V: TRBV7-2
J: TRBJ2-7
size: many
D: -
CDR3: CASSNLRGYQQYF
DNA: TGTGCCAGCAGCAACCTTCGGGGTTATCAGCAGTACTTC

V: TRBV6-8
J: TRBJ1-4
size: -
D: -
CDR3: CATSDGGHEKLFF
DNA: TGTGCCACCTCGGACGGGGGGCATGAAAAACTGTTTTTT